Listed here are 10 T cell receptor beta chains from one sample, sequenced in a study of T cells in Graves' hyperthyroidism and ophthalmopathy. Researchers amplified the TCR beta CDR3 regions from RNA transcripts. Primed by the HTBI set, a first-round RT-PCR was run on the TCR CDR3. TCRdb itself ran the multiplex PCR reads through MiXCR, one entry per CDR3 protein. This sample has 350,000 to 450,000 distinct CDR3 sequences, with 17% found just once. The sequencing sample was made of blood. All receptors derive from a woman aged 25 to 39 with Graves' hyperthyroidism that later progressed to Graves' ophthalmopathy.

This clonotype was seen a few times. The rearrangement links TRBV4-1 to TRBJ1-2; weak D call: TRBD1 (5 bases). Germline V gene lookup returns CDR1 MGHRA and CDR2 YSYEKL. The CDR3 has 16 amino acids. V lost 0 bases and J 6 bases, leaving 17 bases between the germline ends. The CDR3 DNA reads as TGCGCCAGCAGCCAAGAGCCCAGGACATTTTCCGATGGCTACACCTTC. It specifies CASSQEPRTFSDGYTF.

CDR3 residues: CASSLSPDRVGSPLHF. CDR3 nucleotides: TGTGCCAGCAGTTTATCCCCCGACAGGGTTGGTTCACCCCTCCACTTT. The chain employs TRBV12-3 or TRBV12-4 and TRBJ1-6; 7 bases fit TRBD1. The CDR3 length is 16 residues. Trimming cost V 2 bases and J 9 bases; bases outside gene matches: 10.

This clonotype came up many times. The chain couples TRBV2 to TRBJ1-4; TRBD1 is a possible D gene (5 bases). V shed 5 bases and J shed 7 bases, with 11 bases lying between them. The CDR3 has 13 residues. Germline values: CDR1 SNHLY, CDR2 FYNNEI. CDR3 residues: CASSSGSREKLFF. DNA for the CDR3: TGTGCCAGCAGTTCAGGGTCTCGTGAAAAACTGTTTTTT.

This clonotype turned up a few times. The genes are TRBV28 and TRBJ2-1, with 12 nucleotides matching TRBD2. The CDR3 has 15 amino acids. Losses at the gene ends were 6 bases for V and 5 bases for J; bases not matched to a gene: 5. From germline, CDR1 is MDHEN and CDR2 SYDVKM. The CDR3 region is CASSTLAGGHNEQFF. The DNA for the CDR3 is TGTGCCAGCAGCACACTAGCGGGGGGCCACAATGAGCAGTTCTTC.

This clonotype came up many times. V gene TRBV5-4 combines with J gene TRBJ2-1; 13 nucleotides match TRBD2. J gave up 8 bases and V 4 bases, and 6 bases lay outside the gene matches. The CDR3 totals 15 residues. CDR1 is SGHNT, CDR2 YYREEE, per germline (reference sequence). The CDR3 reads CASSPLAGGADEQFF. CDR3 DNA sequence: TGTGCCAGCAGCCCACTAGCGGGGGGGGCGGATGAGCAGTTCTTC.

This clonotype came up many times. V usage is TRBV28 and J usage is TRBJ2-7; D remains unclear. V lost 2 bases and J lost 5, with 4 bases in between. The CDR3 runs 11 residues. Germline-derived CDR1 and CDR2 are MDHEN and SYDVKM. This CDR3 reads CASSLVHEQYF. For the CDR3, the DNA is TGTGCCAGCAGTTTAGTCCACGAGCAGTACTTC. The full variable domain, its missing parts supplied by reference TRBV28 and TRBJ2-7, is DVKVTQSSRYLVKRTGEKVFLECVQDMDHENMFWYRQDPGLGLRLIYFSYDVKMKEKGDIPEGYSVSREKKERFSLILESASTNQTSMYLCASSLVHEQYFGPGTRLTVT.

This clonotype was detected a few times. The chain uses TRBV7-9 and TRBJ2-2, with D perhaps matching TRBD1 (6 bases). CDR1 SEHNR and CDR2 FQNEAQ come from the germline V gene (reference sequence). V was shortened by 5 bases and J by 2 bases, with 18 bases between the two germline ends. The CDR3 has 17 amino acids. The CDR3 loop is CASSKMGRTANTGELFF. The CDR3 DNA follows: TGTGCCAGCAGCAAGATGGGCCGGACAGCAAACACCGGGGAGCTGTTTTTT.

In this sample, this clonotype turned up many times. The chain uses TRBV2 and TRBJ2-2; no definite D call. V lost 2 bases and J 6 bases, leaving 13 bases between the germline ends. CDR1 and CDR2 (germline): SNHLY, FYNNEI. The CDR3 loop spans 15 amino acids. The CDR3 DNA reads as TGTGCCAGCAGTGAAAGTTGGAGCTTGTCCGGGGAGCTGTTTTTT. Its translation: CASSESWSLSGELFF.

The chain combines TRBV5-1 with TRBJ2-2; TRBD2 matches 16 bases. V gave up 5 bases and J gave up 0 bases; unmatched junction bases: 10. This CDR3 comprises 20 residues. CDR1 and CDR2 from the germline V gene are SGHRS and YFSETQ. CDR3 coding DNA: TGCGCCAGCAGAATTTCCGGGACTAGCGGGAGGGCCCCGAACACCGGGGAGCTGTTTTTT. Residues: CASRISGTSGRAPNTGELFF.

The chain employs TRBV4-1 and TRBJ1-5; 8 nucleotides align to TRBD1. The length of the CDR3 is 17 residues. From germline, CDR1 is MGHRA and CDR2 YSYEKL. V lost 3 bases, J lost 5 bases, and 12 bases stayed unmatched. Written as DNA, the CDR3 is TGCGCCAGCAGCCAGGACCCCAGACAGGGGAAGGATCAGCCCCAGCATTTT. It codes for CASSQDPRQGKDQPQHF.